These T cell receptor beta chains were read from a single sample in a study of blood T cells in healthy people across ages. Each CDR3 protein is one row after TCRdb ran MiXCR on the 5' RACE reads. The table records about 1.1 million distinct CDR3 sequences, 30% to 40% of them present only once. The material sequenced was blood. The receptor source for this set is a man aged 18-30 years in good health. The CDR3 runs from the conserved cysteine through the conserved F or W. The D gene is left open where the match is weak. Size is stated for part of the rows, as once, few or many counts, or as a class when the clone is expanded.

clone size	D gene	V gene	J gene	CDR3 DNA	CDR3 protein
NA	TRBD1	TRBV29-1	TRBJ2-1	TGCAGCGTTGAACCCCGGGACAGGGACGCTAGTGAGCAGTTCTTC	CSVEPRDRDASEQFF
NA	TRBD2	TRBV9	TRBJ2-2	TGTGCCAGCAGCGGGGCGGGAGCCGGGGAGCTGTTTTTT	CASSGAGAGELFF
NA	NA	TRBV7-9	TRBJ1-5	TGTGCCAGCAGCCGCCAGGGATCGGATCAGCCCCAGCATTTT	CASSRQGSDQPQHF
NA	NA	TRBV12-3/TRBV12-4	TRBJ1-2	TGTGCCAGCAGTCTCATAGGAGATGGCTACACCTTC	CASSLIGDGYTF
many	NA	TRBV9	TRBJ2-3	TGTGCCAGCAGTAGCAACCCGGACACAGATACGCAGTATTTT	CASSSNPDTDTQYF
NA	NA	TRBV14	TRBJ1-1	TGTGCCAGCAGCCAAGTTTCCTGGGGCACTGAAGCTTTCTTT	CASSQVSWGTEAFF
NA	NA	TRBV6-2/TRBV6-3	TRBJ2-1	TGTGCCAGCAGTTACGACTCTTACAATGAGCAGTTCTTC	CASSYDSYNEQFF
NA	NA	TRBV30	TRBJ2-3	TGTGCCTGGAGTGTACTCCTAGCTAGCACAGATACGCAGTATTTT	CAWSVLLASTDTQYF
NA	NA	TRBV6-5	TRBJ2-7	TGTGCCAGCAGTCCCCAGGGGATTCAGTACTTC	CASSPQGIQYF
NA	NA	TRBV20-1	TRBJ2-3	TGCAGTGCTCCCGACAGCACAGATACGCAGTATTTT	CSAPDSTDTQYF
NA	NA	TRBV21-1	TRBJ2-1	TGTGCCAGCAGCAAAAGTCGAACCCTAGACAGGAGGTCCTACAATGAGCAGTTCTTC	CASSKSRTLDRRSYNEQFF
NA	NA	TRBV6-5	TRBJ2-3	TGTGCCAGCAGGCTCGGCTTCTTGCGGGCAGATACGCAGTATTTT	CASRLGFLRADTQYF
NA	NA	TRBV12-3/TRBV12-4	TRBJ2-5	TGTGCCAGCAGTTTCGGGGGGCTGAGGGGAGAGACCCAGTACTTC	CASSFGGLRGETQYF
few	TRBD1	TRBV15	TRBJ2-1	TGTGCCACCAGCAGAGTACGGTGGGGACAGGGGACGGATGAGCAGTTCTTC	CATSRVRWGQGTDEQFF
NA	TRBD1	TRBV6-6	TRBJ1-1	TGTGCCAGCAGCCCTGGGACAGGGCCTGGAGCTTTCTTT	CASSPGTGPGAFF
few	TRBD1	TRBV20-1	TRBJ1-5	TGCAGTGCCTACAGTGGCGGACAGGGAATCGACAATCAGCCCCAGCATTTT	CSAYSGGQGIDNQPQHF
NA	TRBD1	TRBV27	TRBJ1-1	TGTGCCAGCAGTTTGGGACAGAATGCTTTCTTT	CASSLGQNAFF
NA	NA	TRBV7-2	TRBJ1-1	TGTGCCAGCAGCCCCATCTGGTGGGGTCGCATCACTGAAGCTTTCTTT	CASSPIWWGRITEAFF
NA	NA	TRBV11-1	TRBJ2-7	TGTGCCAGCAGCGGCTGGCGGCAGGCCAACGAGCAGTACTTC	CASSGWRQANEQYF
NA	NA	TRBV6-5	TRBJ2-4	TGTGCCAGCAGTTACTCGGGTGGGGGATTAGCCAAAAACATTCAGTACTTC	CASSYSGGGLAKNIQYF
few	TRBD1	TRBV20-1	TRBJ2-2	TGCAGTGCTAGGGATTGGAATAGGGACAGGGACCCCGGGGAGCTGTTTTTT	CSARDWNRDRDPGELFF
few	NA	TRBV4-1	TRBJ1-5	TGCGCCAGCAGCCAAGCGTCAGGGTCCAATCAGCCCCAGCATTTT	CASSQASGSNQPQHF
NA	NA	TRBV4-1	TRBJ1-2	TGCGCCAGCAGCCAATCAACATCGACAGAAGTTTATGGCTACACCTTC	CASSQSTSTEVYGYTF